The present T cell receptor beta chain was sequenced within a study of blood T cell repertoires in COVID-19. As for the study in general: T cells, B-cell-depleted T cells, or PBMCs provided the cDNA or gDNA that served as material.

Libraries were prepared by immunoSEQ multiplex PCR; TCRdb keeps only in-frame clonotypes and omits some of them. Of fewer than 500,000 clones in the sample, about nine tenths are singletons; the top ten hold about 1.5%. V gave up 0 bases and J gave up 3 bases; unmatched junction bases: 7. Germline V gives CDR1 KGHSY, CDR2 FQNENV. The CDR3 length is 16 residues. The origin of this receptor is a woman younger than 45 with active or convalescent COVID-19. V is TRBV16 and J is TRBJ2-7; 8 positions match TRBD2. Material for sequencing was peripheral blood. The chain's CDR3 is CASSQSGAGALYEQYF. For the CDR3, the DNA is TGTGCCAGCAGCCAATCTGGAGCGGGGGCCCTCTACGAGCAGTACTTC.